A single sample gave rise to the 8 T cell receptor beta chains below, sequenced in a study of T cells in Graves' hyperthyroidism and ophthalmopathy. Amplification of TCR beta CDR3 regions was performed using RNA transcripts as template. The HTBI primer set was used in a first-round RT-PCR of the TCR CDR3. TCRdb analysed the multiplex PCR reads with MiXCR anew, one entry per CDR3 protein. Counted here are around 570,000 distinct CDR3 sequences, approximately 20% occurring once; the ten biggest clones make up 40% to 50%. Sequencing was performed on blood. Receptors were obtained from a man between 35 and 55 years old with Graves' ophthalmopathy.

The chain joins TRBV5-1 to TRBJ2-5; 8 bases match TRBD2. The CDR3 spans 15 residues. Per germline, CDR1 SGHRS and CDR2 YFSETQ. With 2 bases clipped from V and 7 bases from J, the junction kept 10 bases outside the gene matches. CDR3: CASSFSQREIGTQYF. The CDR3 DNA sequence: TGCGCCAGCAGCTTCTCCCAGCGGGAGATAGGGACCCAGTACTTC.

The genes are TRBV6-1 and TRBJ2-3; TRBD2 might be the D (7 bases). The germline CDR1 and CDR2 sequences are MNHNS and SASEGT. Trimming stripped 6 bases from V and 1 base from J, with 14 bases between. This CDR3 region has 15 residues. CDR3 nucleotide sequence: TGTGCCAGCAGACTCCGGGGGGCGGGCACAGATACGCAGTATTTT. Residues: CASRLRGAGTDTQYF.

The chain recombines TRBV5-1 with TRBJ2-7; D might be TRBD1 (5 bases). The CDR3 runs to 13 residues. V lost 6 bases and J lost 3, with 13 bases in between. CDR1 and CDR2 from the germline V gene are SGHRS and YFSETQ. CDR3 sequence reads: CASNPTTGYEQYF. Here the CDR3 DNA reads TGCGCCAGCAACCCGACCACAGGCTACGAGCAGTACTTC. Drawing the rest from reference TRBV5-1 and TRBJ2-7, the complete variable domain is KAGVTQTPRYLIKTRGQQVTLSCSPISGHRSVSWYQQTPGQGLQFLFEYFSETQRNKGNFPGRFSGRQFSNSRSEMNVSTLELGDSALYLCASNPTTGYEQYFGPGTRLTVT.

This clonotype was recorded many times. The chain uses TRBV3-1 and TRBJ1-2; 8 bases agree with TRBD1. The CDR3 covers 13 residues. V shed 5 bases and J 3 bases; nucleotides not matched to a gene: 2. Germline V gives CDR1 LGHDT, CDR2 YNNKEL (reference sequence). The CDR3 is CASSLTGDYGYTF. CDR3 nucleotide sequence: TGTGCCAGCAGCTTGACAGGGGACTATGGCTACACCTTC.

This clonotype has a count of ten or more. This chain joins TRBV5-1 and TRBJ2-3; 12 bases map to TRBD1. The V gene's germline CDR1 is SGHRS and CDR2 YFSETQ. The CDR3 runs to 16 residues. Germline trimming cut 5 bases from V and 5 bases from J; bases unmatched to any gene: 9. The CDR3 coding sequence is TGCGCCAGCAGACTGGTGGGACAGGGGGCGGAAGATACGCAGTATTTT. Residues: CASRLVGQGAEDTQYF.

This clonotype was found a few times. The chain recombines TRBV6-1 with TRBJ1-3; D is ambiguous. With 7 bases removed from V and 4 bases from J, the gap between germline ends came to 11 bases. Germline assignment: CDR1 MNHNS and CDR2 SASEGT. The CDR3 is made up of 13 amino acids. CDR3 sequence reads: CASKRSDGNTIYF. The CDR3 DNA is TGTGCCAGCAAAAGATCGGACGGAAACACCATATATTTT.

The count of this clonotype is one. The gene calls are TRBV12-5 and TRBJ1-5; D is undetermined. The CDR3 extends over 13 amino acids. From germline, CDR1 is LGHNT and CDR2 FRNRAP. Trimming stripped 6 bases from V and 9 bases from J, with 15 bases between. CDR3 DNA: TGTGCTAGTGGCACCCCCAGTGGTTGGCCCCAGCATTTT. It codes for CASGTPSGWPQHF.

This clonotype was seen a handful of times. This chain joins TRBV6-1 and TRBJ2-7; D remains ambiguous. The CDR3 consists of 15 residues. Deletions cut 7 bases from V and 1 base from J, with 17 bases between. Germline CDR1 and CDR2: MNHNS and SASEGT. CDR3 protein: CASKSGSSLSYEQYF. CDR3 nucleotide sequence: TGTGCCAGCAAGAGTGGCAGCAGTCTATCCTACGAGCAGTACTTC.